These 29 T cell receptor beta chains came from one sample sequenced in a study of blood T cell repertoires in COVID-19. Sequencing was performed with immunoSEQ multiplex PCR; in TCRdb, only in-frame clones are kept and a portion is missing. The sample lists roughly 400,000 clones, around 90% seen once, with approximately 0.55% in the top ten. The sample comprised PBMCs or T cells enriched from blood (not recorded which). The receptors shown here come from a man aged 18 to 30 who had recovered from COVID-19.

The rearrangement uses TRBV10-3 and TRBJ1-6; 9 positions agree with TRBD1. CDR1 and CDR2 from the germline V gene are ENHRY and SYGVKD. The CDR3 has 13 amino acids. With 9 bases clipped from V and 10 bases from J, the junction kept 7 bases outside the gene matches. As DNA, the CDR3 is TGTGCCATTCAACAGGGGGCCGAATCACCCCTCCACTTT. This encodes CAIQQGAESPLHF.

This chain joins TRBV10-3 and TRBJ2-7; D not certain. With 9 bases removed from V and 4 bases from J, the gap between germline ends came to 19 bases. Germline V gene sequence: CDR1 ENHRY, CDR2 SYGVKD. The CDR3 totals 14 residues. CDR3 sequence reads: CAMLPGPPVYEQYF. In DNA form, the CDR3 reads TGTGCCATGCTTCCAGGTCCTCCGGTTTACGAGCAGTACTTC.

The chain recombines TRBV29-1 with TRBJ1-2, with 9 bases that match TRBD1. This CDR3 spans 12 amino acids. V lost 6 bases and J lost 4; bases outside the gene matches: 3. CDR1 and CDR2 (germline): SQVTM, ANQGSEA. In DNA, the CDR3 is TGCAGCGTGGGACAGGGAGTCTATGGCTACACCTTC. It yields the protein CSVGQGVYGYTF.

This chain joins TRBV12-5 and TRBJ1-1, with 7 nucleotides matching TRBD1. Germline assignment: CDR1 LGHNT and CDR2 FRNRAP. This CDR3 is 13 amino acids long. V gave up 6 bases and J gave up 6 bases; unmatched junction bases: 7. DNA for the CDR3: TGTGCTAGTGGCCCGACAGGGTCGGCTGAAGCTTTCTTT. Protein: CASGPTGSAEAFF.

As regards this clone: The same CDR3 also results from other DNA sequences found in this sample. J is TRBJ1-1 and V is TRBV28; D may be TRBD1 (6 bases). The CDR3 runs to 13 residues. Germline-derived CDR1 and CDR2 are MDHEN and SYDVKM. With 6 bases removed from V and 5 bases from J, the gap between germline ends came to 13 bases. The CDR3 bases are TGTGCCAGCAGCTTACAGGGAGGTACTGAAGCTTTCTTT. Protein product: CASSLQGGTEAFF.

This chain joins TRBV5-6 and TRBJ1-2, with 9 positions matching TRBD1. The trim removed 3 bases at V and 7 bases at J, leaving 7 bases unmatched. This CDR3 has 14 residues. CDR1 is SGHDT and CDR2 is YYEEEE in the germline V gene. This CDR3 is CASSSPGTGFGYTF. CDR3 sequence (DNA): TGTGCCAGCAGCTCGCCAGGGACAGGGTTTGGCTACACCTTC.

The chain couples TRBV28 to TRBJ1-1, with no clear D. V lost 6 bases and J lost 0, with 14 bases in between. This CDR3 is built from 15 residues. The germline V gene encodes CDR1 MDHEN and CDR2 SYDVKM. The CDR3 region has the DNA TGTGCCAGCAGCCTACCTCAGGTAGTGAACACTGAAGCTTTCTTT. Translating gives CASSLPQVVNTEAFF.

The V and J genes are TRBV3-1 (or the pseudogene TRBV3-2) and TRBJ2-4; D gene ambiguous. Trimming took 0 bases from V and 9 from J, leaving 9 bases between them. This CDR3 is 13 amino acids long. Germline V CDR1 and CDR2: LGHDT, YNNKEL (reference sequence). The CDR3 DNA sequence: TGTGCCAGCAGCCAAGATCGCACGCGCATTCAGTACTTC. Amino acid sequence: CASSQDRTRIQYF.

This clone was seen a single time. The CDR3 is CATSDFAGEDNSPLHF. The DNA for the CDR3 is TGTGCCACCAGTGATTTTGCGGGGGAAGATAATTCACCCCTCCACTTT. V and J are TRBV24-1 and TRBJ1-6; D perhaps matches TRBD1 (5 bases). The V end lost 1 base, the J end lost 5 bases, and 11 bases lay between the germline ends. This CDR3 contains 16 residues. Germline CDR1 and CDR2: KGHDR and SFDVKD.

The chain carries TRBV28 and TRBJ1-6; 7 bases are a match to TRBD1. The CDR3 spans 14 residues. Germline CDR1 and CDR2: MDHEN and SYDVKM. The ends lost 5 bases at V and 7 bases at J; junction bases unmatched: 5. CDR3 in amino acids: CASSMDRRNSPLHF. In DNA, the CDR3 is TGTGCCAGCAGTATGGACAGGCGAAATTCACCCCTCCACTTT.

J is TRBJ2-3 and V is TRBV10-2, with TRBD2 identical over 11 bases. V was clipped by 10 bases and J by 3 bases; unmatched bases: 6. Germline V gives CDR1 WSHSY, CDR2 SAAADI. The CDR3 consists of 14 residues. This CDR3 is CATYSGGGTDTQYF. DNA of the CDR3: TGCGCCACCTATAGCGGGGGGGGGACAGATACGCAGTATTTT.

CDR3 region: CASSLPLAGNNEQFF. The CDR3 nucleotides read TGTGCCAGCAGCCTTCCACTAGCGGGGAACAATGAGCAGTTCTTC. The rearrangement uses TRBV2 and TRBJ2-1, with TRBD2 identical over 10 bases. CDR3 length equals 15 residues. Germline CDR1 reads SNHLY; CDR2 reads FYNNEI. Trimming took 6 bases from V and 5 from J; bases not matched to a gene: 7.

The chain couples TRBV10-3 to TRBJ1-1, with TRBD1 identical over 9 bases. Germline CDR1 and CDR2: ENHRY and SYGVKD. The CDR3 has 14 residues. J gave up 7 bases and V 3 bases, and 6 bases lay outside the gene matches. The CDR3 DNA reads TGTGCCATCAGTGAAGGGGACAGGGTGGATGAAGCTTTCTTT. Its protein product is CAISEGDRVDEAFF.

This clone was counted only a few times. The chain combines TRBV2 with TRBJ1-2, with D possibly TRBD1 on 6 matching bases. The germline V gene has CDR1 SNHLY and CDR2 FYNNEI. The CDR3 contains 12 residues. Trimming pared 8 bases from V and 7 bases from J, leaving 14 bases between. CDR3 DNA: TGTGCCAGCCGGACAGAGGTGGCTGGCTACACCTTC. Its protein is CASRTEVAGYTF.

The chain links TRBV13 to TRBJ2-7, with 10 nucleotides matching TRBD2. After removal of 4 bases from V and 2 bases from J, the junction contained 8 bases not matched to a gene. The germline V gene has CDR1 PRHDT and CDR2 FYEKMQ (reference sequence). The CDR3 spans 16 residues. As DNA, the CDR3 is TGTGCCAGCAGCTCGCGTGGACTAGCGGAGACCTACGAGCAGTACTTC. Translation gives CASSSRGLAETYEQYF. Combining the CDR3 with reference TRBV13 and TRBJ2-7 gives the whole variable domain AAGVIQSPRHLIKEKRETATLKCYPIPRHDTVYWYQQGPGQDPQFLISFYEKMQSDKGSIPDRFSAQQFSDYHSELNMSSLELGDSALYFCASSSRGLAETYEQYFGPGTRLTVT.

The chain carries TRBV2 and TRBJ1-3; tentatively, D is TRBD1 (5 bases). The germline V gene encodes CDR1 SNHLY and CDR2 FYNNEI. V gave up 5 bases and J gave up 0 bases, with 14 bases separating them. The CDR3 is made up of 16 amino acids. The CDR3 here is CASSNRDSSSGNTIYF. Here the CDR3 DNA reads TGTGCCAGCAGTAACCGGGACTCCAGCTCTGGAAACACCATATATTTT.

This clone was seen a single time. The rearrangement links TRBV5-1 to TRBJ2-7; 8 bases are shared with TRBD1. Per the germline V gene, CDR1 is SGHRS and CDR2 is YFSETQ. The CDR3 spans 15 residues. Unmatched junction bases numbered 3, after V lost 0 bases and J lost 1 base. The chain's CDR3 is CASSLGTGRSYEQYF. DNA of the CDR3: TGCGCCAGCAGCTTGGGGACAGGGAGATCCTACGAGCAGTACTTC.

CDR3 region: CASSPPTGMNTEAFF. As DNA, the CDR3 is TGTGCCAGCAGCCCCCCGACAGGTATGAACACTGAAGCTTTCTTT. The chain couples TRBV11-2 to TRBJ1-1, with a weak D call TRBD1 (6 bases). Germline V gene lookup returns CDR1 SGHAT and CDR2 FQNNGV. Trimming took off 5 bases at V and 0 bases at J, with 13 bases between the two ends. CDR3 length: 15 residues.

V and J are TRBV3-1 (or the pseudogene TRBV3-2) and TRBJ2-1; D is possibly TRBD1 (7 bases). V was cut by 0 bases and J by 8 bases, with 14 bases left in between. This CDR3 region has 15 residues. From germline, CDR1 is LGHDT and CDR2 YNNKEL (reference sequence). The CDR3 loop reads CASSQDGAGGYEQFF. The CDR3 bases are TGTGCCAGCAGCCAAGATGGGGCAGGGGGGTATGAGCAGTTCTTC.

The chain joins TRBV6-5 to TRBJ1-1; D not resolved. Germline CDR1 is MNHEY and CDR2 is SVGAGI. The V end lost 9 bases, the J end lost 1 base, and 12 bases lay between the germline ends. CDR3 size: 13 residues. The CDR3 is CASNQAGNTEAFF. CDR3 DNA sequence: TGTGCCAGTAACCAGGCAGGGAACACTGAAGCTTTCTTT.

This clone was counted a single time. This rearrangement joins TRBV11-3 to TRBJ1-2; TRBD1 matches at 9 bases. Germline trimming cut 0 bases from V and 2 bases from J; bases unmatched to any gene: 10. Looked up from germline, CDR1 is SGHNT and CDR2 is YENEEA. The CDR3 covers 18 residues. CDR3 region: CASSLDPNSGTGNYGYTF. DNA for the CDR3: TGTGCCAGCAGCTTAGATCCCAACTCCGGGACAGGGAACTATGGCTACACCTTC.

Here the CDR3 DNA reads TGTGCCTGGAGTGTACGCCAAACGGAGAGCTCCTATAATTCACCCCTCCACTTT. Translation: CAWSVRQTESSYNSPLHF. The chain uses TRBV30 and TRBJ1-6; no firm D call. Germline values: CDR1 GTSNPN, CDR2 SVGIG (reference sequence). This CDR3 has 18 amino acids. The germline V and J ends were trimmed by 0 bases and 0 bases, with 15 bases remaining between them. Using reference TRBV30 and TRBJ1-6 for the parts outside the CDR3, the full variable domain is SQTIHQWPATLVQPVGSPLSLECTVEGTSNPNLYWYRQAAGRGLQLLFYSVGIGQISSEVPQNLSASRPQDRQFILSSKKLLLSDSGFYLCAWSVRQTESSYNSPLHFGNGTRLTVT.

This clone was seen once. V gene TRBV6-5 combines with J gene TRBJ1-1; 7 positions match TRBD1. The ends lost 6 bases at V and 3 bases at J; junction bases unmatched: 7. In germline, CDR1 is MNHEY, CDR2 SVGAGI. CDR3 size: 14 residues. In DNA form, the CDR3 reads TGTGCCAGCAGCCAGGGGGAGCATGACACTGAAGCTTTCTTT. It codes for CASSQGEHDTEAFF.

This clone was recorded only once. The V call is TRBV24-1, the J call TRBJ1-2, with 8 bases identical to TRBD1. The length of the CDR3 is 13 residues. V trimming: 5 bases; J trimming: 5 bases; junction bases outside the gene matches: 3. Per germline, CDR1 KGHDR and CDR2 SFDVKD. CDR3 DNA sequence: TGTGCCACCAGTGCTCAGGGGGCGTATGGCTACACCTTC. Its protein is CATSAQGAYGYTF.

The chain joins TRBV5-1 to TRBJ1-1, with 9 bases fitting TRBD1. The CDR3 consists of 12 residues. Germline CDR1 SGHRS, CDR2 YFSETQ. Trimming cost V 4 bases and J 8 bases; bases outside gene matches: 3. The chain's CDR3 is CASSLQGAEAFF. The CDR3 DNA reads TGCGCCAGCAGCCTACAGGGGGCGGAAGCTTTCTTT. The variable domain in full, completed from reference TRBV5-1 and TRBJ1-1, reads KAGVTQTPRYLIKTRGQQVTLSCSPISGHRSVSWYQQTPGQGLQFLFEYFSETQRNKGNFPGRFSGRQFSNSRSEMNVSTLELGDSALYLCASSLQGAEAFFGQGTRLTVV.

The J gene is TRBJ2-1, the V gene TRBV14, with TRBD1 matching over 9 bases. CDR3 length: 16 residues. V lost 5 bases, J lost 6 bases, and 11 bases stayed unmatched. Germline CDR1 is SGHDN and CDR2 is FVKESK. CDR3 nucleotides: TGTGCCAGCAGCATCAACACCGGGACAGGGAGCAATGAGCAGTTCTTC. The encoded protein is CASSINTGTGSNEQFF.

This rearrangement joins TRBV7-3 to TRBJ2-1, with TRBD2 matching 8 bases. Trimming took 6 bases from V and 9 from J; bases not matched to a gene: 10. The CDR3 runs 14 residues. Looked up from germline, CDR1 is SGHTA and CDR2 is FQGTGA. CDR3 sequence: CASSLSGGPSEQFF. The CDR3 nucleotides are TGTGCCAGCAGTTTGAGCGGGGGCCCCTCTGAGCAGTTCTTC.

The V gene is TRBV11-3, the J gene TRBJ1-3; weak D call: TRBD1 (5 bases). The CDR3 is 16 residues long. The germline V and J ends were trimmed by 5 bases and 2 bases, with 16 bases remaining between them. The germline V gene has CDR1 SGHNT and CDR2 YENEEA. CDR3 amino acids: CASSPSAGVTGNTIYF. The DNA for the CDR3 is TGTGCCAGCAGCCCTTCAGCGGGGGTCACTGGAAACACCATATATTTT.

The chain joins TRBV7-9 to TRBJ1-2; D is unresolved. V was cut by 5 bases and J by 1 base, with 11 bases left in between. The germline V gene has CDR1 SEHNR and CDR2 FQNEAQ (reference sequence). The length of the CDR3 is 14 residues. The DNA for the CDR3 is TGTGCCAGCAGCGCCTTAAGCGATAACTATGGCTACACCTTC. It encodes CASSALSDNYGYTF.